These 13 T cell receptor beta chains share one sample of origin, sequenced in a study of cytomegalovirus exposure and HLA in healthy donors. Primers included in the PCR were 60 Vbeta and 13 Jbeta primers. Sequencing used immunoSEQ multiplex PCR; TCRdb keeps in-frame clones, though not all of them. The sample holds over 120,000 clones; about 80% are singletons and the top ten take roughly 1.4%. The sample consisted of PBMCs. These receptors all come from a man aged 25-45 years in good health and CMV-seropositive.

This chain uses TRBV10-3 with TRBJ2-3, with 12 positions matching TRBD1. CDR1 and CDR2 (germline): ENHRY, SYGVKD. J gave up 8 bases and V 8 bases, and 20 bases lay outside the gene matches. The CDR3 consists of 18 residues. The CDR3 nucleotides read TGTGCCATCGGCCCCGGTGGGACAGGGGGCCCCAGGCCAGCTACGCAGTATTTT. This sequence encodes CAIGPGGTGGPRPATQYF.

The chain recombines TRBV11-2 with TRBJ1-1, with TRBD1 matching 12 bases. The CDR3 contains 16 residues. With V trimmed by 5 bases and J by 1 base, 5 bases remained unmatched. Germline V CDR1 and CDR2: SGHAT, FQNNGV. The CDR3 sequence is CASSQGQGAGNTEAFF. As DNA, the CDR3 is TGTGCCAGCAGCCAGGGACAGGGGGCCGGGAACACTGAAGCTTTCTTT.

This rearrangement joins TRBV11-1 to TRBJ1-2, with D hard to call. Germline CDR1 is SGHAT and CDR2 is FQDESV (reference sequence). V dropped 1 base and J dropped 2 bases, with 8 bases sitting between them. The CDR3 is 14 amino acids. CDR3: CASSLGTFNYGYTF. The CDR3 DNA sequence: TGTGCCAGCAGCTTAGGGACTTTCAACTATGGCTACACCTTC.

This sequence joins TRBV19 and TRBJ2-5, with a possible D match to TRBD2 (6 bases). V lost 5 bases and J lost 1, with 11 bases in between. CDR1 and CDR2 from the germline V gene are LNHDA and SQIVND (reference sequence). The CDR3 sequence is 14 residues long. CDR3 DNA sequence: TGTGCCAGTAGTCCCAGGGACTTCCAAGAGACCCAGTACTTC. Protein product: CASSPRDFQETQYF.

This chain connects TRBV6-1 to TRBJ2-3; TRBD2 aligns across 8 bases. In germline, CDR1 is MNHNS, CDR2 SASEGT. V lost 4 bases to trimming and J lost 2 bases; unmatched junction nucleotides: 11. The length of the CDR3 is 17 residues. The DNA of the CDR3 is TGTGCCAGCAGTGCTAGGGGTAGCGGGAAGATCACAGATACGCAGTATTTT. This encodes CASSARGSGKITDTQYF.

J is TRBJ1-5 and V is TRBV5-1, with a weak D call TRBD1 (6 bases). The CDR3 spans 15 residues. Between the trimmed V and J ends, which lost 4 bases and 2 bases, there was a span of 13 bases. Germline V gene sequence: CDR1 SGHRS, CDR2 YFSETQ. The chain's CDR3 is CASSISGVGNQPQHF. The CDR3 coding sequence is TGCGCCAGCAGCATTTCAGGGGTCGGCAATCAGCCCCAGCATTTT. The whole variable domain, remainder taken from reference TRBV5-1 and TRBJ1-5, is KAGVTQTPRYLIKTRGQQVTLSCSPISGHRSVSWYQQTPGQGLQFLFEYFSETQRNKGNFPGRFSGRQFSNSRSEMNVSTLELGDSALYLCASSISGVGNQPQHFGDGTRLSIL.

Here the CDR3 DNA reads TGTGCCAGCACCCTTAGCGGGAATTACAATGAGCAGTTCTTC. This codes for CASTLSGNYNEQFF. The chain recombines TRBV28 with TRBJ2-1; 8 bases match TRBD2. The CDR3 spans 14 residues. Germline-derived CDR1 and CDR2 are MDHEN and SYDVKM. After removal of 7 bases from V and 4 bases from J, the junction contained 6 bases not matched to a gene.

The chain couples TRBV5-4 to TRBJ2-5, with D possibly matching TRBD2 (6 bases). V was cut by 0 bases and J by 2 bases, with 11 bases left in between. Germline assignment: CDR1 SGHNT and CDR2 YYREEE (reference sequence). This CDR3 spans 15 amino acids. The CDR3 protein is CASSLASANQETQYF. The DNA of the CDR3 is TGTGCCAGCAGCTTGGCTAGCGCAAATCAAGAGACCCAGTACTTC.

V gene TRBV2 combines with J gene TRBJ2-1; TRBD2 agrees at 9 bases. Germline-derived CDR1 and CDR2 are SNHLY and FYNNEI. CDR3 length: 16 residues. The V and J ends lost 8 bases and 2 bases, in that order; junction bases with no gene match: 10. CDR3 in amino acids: CASSPLSGSTYNEQFF. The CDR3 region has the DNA TGTGCCAGCTCCCCCCTTAGCGGGAGTACCTACAATGAGCAGTTCTTC.

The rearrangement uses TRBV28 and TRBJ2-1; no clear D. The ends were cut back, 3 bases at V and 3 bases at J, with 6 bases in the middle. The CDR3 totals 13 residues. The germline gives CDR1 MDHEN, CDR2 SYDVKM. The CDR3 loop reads CASSLSNYNEQFF. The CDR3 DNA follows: TGTGCCAGCAGTTTGTCAAACTACAATGAGCAGTTCTTC.

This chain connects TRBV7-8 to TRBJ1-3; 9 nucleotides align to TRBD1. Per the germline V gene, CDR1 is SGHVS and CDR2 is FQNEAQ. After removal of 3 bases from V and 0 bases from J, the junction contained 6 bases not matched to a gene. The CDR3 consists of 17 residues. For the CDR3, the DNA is TGTGCCAGCAGCTTTGGACAGGGGCCACTCTCTGGAAACACCATATATTTT. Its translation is CASSFGQGPLSGNTIYF.

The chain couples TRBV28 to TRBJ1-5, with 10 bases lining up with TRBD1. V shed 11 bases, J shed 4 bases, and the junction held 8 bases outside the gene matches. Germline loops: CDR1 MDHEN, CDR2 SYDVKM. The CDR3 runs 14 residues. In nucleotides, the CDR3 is TGTGCCGGAAAGGGACAGGGGATTAATCAGCCCCAGCATTTT. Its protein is CAGKGQGINQPQHF.

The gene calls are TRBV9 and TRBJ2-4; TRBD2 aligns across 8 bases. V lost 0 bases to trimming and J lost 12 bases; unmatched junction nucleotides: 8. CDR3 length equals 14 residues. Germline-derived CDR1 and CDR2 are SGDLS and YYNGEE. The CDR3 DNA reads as TGTGCCAGCAGCGTAGCTGGGGCGGGAGGCTCTCAGTACTTC. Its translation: CASSVAGAGGSQYF.